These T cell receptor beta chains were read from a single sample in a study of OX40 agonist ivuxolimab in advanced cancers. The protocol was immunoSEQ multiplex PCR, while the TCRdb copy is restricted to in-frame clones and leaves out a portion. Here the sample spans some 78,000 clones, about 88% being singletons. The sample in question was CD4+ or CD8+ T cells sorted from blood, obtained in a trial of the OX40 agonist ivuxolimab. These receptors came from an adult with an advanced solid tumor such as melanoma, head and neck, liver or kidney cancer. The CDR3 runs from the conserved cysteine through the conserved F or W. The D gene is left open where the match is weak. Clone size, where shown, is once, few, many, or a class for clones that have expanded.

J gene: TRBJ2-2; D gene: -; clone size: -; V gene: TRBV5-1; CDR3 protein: CASSLAAGSTGELFF; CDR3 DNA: TGCGCCAGCAGCTTGGCCGCGGGGTCCACCGGGGAGCTGTTTTTT
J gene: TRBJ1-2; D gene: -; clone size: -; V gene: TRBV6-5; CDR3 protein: CASSYSKGGSYGYTF; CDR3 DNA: TGTGCCAGCAGTTACTCGAAAGGCGGTTCCTATGGCTACACCTTC
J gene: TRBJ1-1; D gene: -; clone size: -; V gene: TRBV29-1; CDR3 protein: CSVEFILGGARVTEAFF; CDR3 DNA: TGCAGCGTTGAATTTATTTTGGGAGGGGCGCGGGTCACTGAAGCTTTCTTT
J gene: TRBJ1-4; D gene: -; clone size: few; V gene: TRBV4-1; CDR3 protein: CASSQVVGEKLFF; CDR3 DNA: TGCGCCAGCAGCCAAGTAGTAGGTGAAAAACTGTTTTTT
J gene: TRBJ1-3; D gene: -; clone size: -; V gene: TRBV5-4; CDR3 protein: CASSFEAGAGNTIYF; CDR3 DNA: TGTGCCAGCAGCTTTGAGGCCGGCGCTGGAAACACCATATATTTT
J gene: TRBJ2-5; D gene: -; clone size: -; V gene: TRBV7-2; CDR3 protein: CASSLAETQYF; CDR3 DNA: TGTGCCAGCAGCTTAGCCGAGACCCAGTACTTC
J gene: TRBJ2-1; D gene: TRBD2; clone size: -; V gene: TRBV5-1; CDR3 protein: CASSLWSGGAHNEQFF; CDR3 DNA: TGCGCCAGCAGCTTGTGGAGCGGGGGGGCTCACAATGAGCAGTTCTTC
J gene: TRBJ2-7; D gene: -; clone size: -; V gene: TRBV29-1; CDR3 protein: CSVHTVLRGQYF; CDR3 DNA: TGCAGCGTTCACACAGTGCTACGAGGGCAGTACTTC
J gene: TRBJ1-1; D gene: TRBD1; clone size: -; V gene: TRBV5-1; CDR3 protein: CASSLGRQGNTEAFF; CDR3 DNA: TGCGCCAGCAGCTTGGGGAGACAGGGGAACACTGAAGCTTTCTTT
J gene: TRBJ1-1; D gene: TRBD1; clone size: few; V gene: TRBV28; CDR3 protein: CASSLADRMNTEAFF; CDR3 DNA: TGTGCCAGCAGTTTAGCGGACAGGATGAACACTGAAGCTTTCTTT
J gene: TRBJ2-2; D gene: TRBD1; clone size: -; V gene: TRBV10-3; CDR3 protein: CAINAGTGGNTGELFF; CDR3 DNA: TGTGCCATCAACGCTGGGACAGGGGGGAACACCGGGGAGCTGTTTTTT
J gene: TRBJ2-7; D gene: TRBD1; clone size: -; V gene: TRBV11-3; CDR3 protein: CASSLSGTGSGEQYF; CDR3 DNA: TGTGCCAGCAGCCTCTCCGGGACAGGGTCGGGGGAGCAGTACTTC
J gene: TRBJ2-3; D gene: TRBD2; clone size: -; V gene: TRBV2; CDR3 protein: CASIFLLAGGTSTDTQYF; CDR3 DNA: TGTGCCAGCATTTTCTTACTAGCGGGAGGAACTAGCACAGATACGCAGTATTTT
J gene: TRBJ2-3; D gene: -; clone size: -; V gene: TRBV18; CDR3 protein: CASSPRAGATDTQYF; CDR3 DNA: TGTGCCAGCTCACCTCGGGCGGGGGCCACAGATACGCAGTATTTT
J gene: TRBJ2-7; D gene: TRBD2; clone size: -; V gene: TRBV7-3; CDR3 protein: CASSLNGLAVYEQYF; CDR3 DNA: TGTGCCAGCAGCTTAAACGGACTAGCGGTATACGAGCAGTACTTC
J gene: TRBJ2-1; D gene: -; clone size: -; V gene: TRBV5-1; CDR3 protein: CASSLVPGWAGNNEQFF; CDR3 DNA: TGCGCCAGCAGCTTGGTGCCCGGGTGGGCCGGGAATAATGAGCAGTTCTTC
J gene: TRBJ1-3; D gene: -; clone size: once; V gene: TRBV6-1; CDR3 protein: CASSEGKHSGNTIYF; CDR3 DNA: TGTGCCAGCAGTGAGGGGAAACACTCTGGAAACACCATATATTTT
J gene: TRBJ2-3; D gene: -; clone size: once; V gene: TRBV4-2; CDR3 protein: CASSQVADTQYF; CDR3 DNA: TGTGCCAGCAGCCAAGTAGCAGATACGCAGTATTTT
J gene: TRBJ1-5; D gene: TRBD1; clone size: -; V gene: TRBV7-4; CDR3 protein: CASSAGTGGIQPQHF; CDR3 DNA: TGTGCCAGCAGCGCCGGGACAGGGGGAATTCAGCCCCAGCATTTT
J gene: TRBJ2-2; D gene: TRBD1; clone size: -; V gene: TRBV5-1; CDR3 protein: CASSSYRGTGELFF; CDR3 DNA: TGCGCCAGCAGCTCCTACAGGGGGACCGGGGAGCTGTTTTTT
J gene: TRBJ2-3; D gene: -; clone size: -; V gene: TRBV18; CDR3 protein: CASRSREGTDTQYF; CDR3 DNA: TGTGCCAGCCGGAGCAGGGAGGGCACAGATACGCAGTATTTT
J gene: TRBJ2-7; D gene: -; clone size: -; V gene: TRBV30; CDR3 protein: CAWSEQPVGEQYF; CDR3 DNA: TGTGCCTGGAGTGAACAGCCAGTCGGGGAGCAGTACTTC
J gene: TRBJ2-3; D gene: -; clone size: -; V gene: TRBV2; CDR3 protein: CASSAAGGADTQYF; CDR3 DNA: TGTGCCAGCAGTGCTGCGGGCGGGGCAGATACGCAGTATTTT
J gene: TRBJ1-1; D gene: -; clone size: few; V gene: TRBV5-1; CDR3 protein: CASSEGLPVFTEAFF; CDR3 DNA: TGCGCCAGCAGTGAGGGACTCCCTGTTTTTACTGAAGCTTTCTTT
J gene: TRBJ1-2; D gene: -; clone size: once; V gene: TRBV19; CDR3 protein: CASSIGKAGANYGYTF; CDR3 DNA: TGTGCCAGTAGTATCGGAAAGGCGGGAGCTAACTATGGCTACACCTTC
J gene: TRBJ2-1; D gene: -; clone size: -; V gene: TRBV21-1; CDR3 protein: CASSKGLGCNEQFF; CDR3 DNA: TGTGCCAGCAGCAAGGGACTAGGCTGCAATGAGCAGTTCTTC
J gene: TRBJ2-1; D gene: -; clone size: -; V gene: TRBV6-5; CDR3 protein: CASRYSSYNEQFF; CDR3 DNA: TGTGCCAGCAGGTATAGCTCCTACAATGAGCAGTTCTTC
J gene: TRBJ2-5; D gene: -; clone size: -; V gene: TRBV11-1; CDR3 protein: CASNDPGPQGGTQYF; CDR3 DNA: TGTGCCAGCAACGACCCGGGACCTCAGGGAGGGACCCAGTACTTC
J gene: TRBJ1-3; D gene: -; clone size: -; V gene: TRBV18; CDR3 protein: CASSRGPAFSGNTIYF; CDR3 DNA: TGTGCCAGCTCACGCGGTCCAGCCTTCTCTGGAAACACCATATATTTT
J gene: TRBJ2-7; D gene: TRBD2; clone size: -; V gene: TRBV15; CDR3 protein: CATSRGLADSYEQYF; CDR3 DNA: TGTGCCACCAGCAGGGGACTAGCGGATTCCTACGAGCAGTACTTC
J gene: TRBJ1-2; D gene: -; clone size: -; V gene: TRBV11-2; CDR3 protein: CASSLDGSIPGDYTF; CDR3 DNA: TGTGCCAGCAGCTTAGATGGGAGCATACCTGGGGACTACACCTTC
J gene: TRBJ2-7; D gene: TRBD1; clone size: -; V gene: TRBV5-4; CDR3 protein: CASSLFRGTGVSTYEQYF; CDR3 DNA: TGTGCCAGCAGCTTGTTTCGCGGGACAGGGGTATCCACCTACGAGCAGTACTTC
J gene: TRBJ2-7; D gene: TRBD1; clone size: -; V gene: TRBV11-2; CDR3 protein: CASSHGTASYEQYF; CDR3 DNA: TGTGCCAGCAGCCATGGGACAGCATCCTACGAGCAGTACTTC
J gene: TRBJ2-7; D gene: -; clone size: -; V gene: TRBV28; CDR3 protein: CASSDSSSSYEQYF; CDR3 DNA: TGTGCCAGCAGTGACAGTTCGAGCTCCTACGAGCAGTACTTC
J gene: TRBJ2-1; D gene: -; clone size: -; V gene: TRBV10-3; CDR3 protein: CAISAAGSDEQFF; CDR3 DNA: TGTGCCATCAGTGCGGCAGGTTCGGATGAGCAGTTCTTC
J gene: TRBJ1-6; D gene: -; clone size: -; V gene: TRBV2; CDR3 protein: CASMQDSSYNSPLHF; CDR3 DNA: TGTGCCAGCATGCAGGACAGCTCCTATAATTCACCCCTCCACTTT
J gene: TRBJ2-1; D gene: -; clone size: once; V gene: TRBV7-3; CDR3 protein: CASSLTAGRAPYNEQFF; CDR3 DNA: TGTGCCAGCAGCTTAACGGCGGGACGGGCCCCCTACAATGAGCAGTTCTTC
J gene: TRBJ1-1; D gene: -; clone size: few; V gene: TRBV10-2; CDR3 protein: CASRDRQNTEAFF; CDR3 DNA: TGCGCCAGCAGGGACAGACAGAACACTGAAGCTTTCTTT
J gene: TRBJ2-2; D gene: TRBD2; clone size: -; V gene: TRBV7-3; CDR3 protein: CASSLRGDTGELFF; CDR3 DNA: TGTGCCAGCAGCTTACGGGGGGATACCGGGGAGCTGTTTTTT
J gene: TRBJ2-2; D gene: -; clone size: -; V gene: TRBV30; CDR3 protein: CAFIKHGTGELFF; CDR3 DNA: TGTGCCTTCATAAAGCACGGAACCGGGGAGCTGTTTTTT
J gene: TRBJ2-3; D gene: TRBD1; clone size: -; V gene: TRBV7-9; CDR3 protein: CANRAGTGVTDTQYF; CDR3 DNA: TGTGCCAACAGGGCCGGGACAGGGGTAACAGATACGCAGTATTTT
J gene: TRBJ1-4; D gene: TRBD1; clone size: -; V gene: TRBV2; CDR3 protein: CATSPGTANEKLFF; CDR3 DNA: TGTGCCACTAGCCCCGGGACAGCTAATGAAAAACTGTTTTTT
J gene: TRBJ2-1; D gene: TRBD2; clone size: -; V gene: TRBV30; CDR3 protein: CAWSRKGLAGLEQFF; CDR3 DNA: TGTGCCTGGAGTAGAAAGGGACTAGCGGGATTGGAGCAGTTCTTC
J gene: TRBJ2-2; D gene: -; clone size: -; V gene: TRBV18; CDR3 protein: CASSPTGQNTGELFF; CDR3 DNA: TGTGCCAGCTCACCGACGGGACAGAACACCGGGGAGCTGTTTTTT
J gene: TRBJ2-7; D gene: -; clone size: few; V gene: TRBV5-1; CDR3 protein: CASSLATGTYEQYF; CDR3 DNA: TGCGCCAGCAGCTTGGCCACAGGCACCTACGAGCAGTACTTC
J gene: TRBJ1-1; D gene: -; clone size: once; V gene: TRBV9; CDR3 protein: CASSAQTGQLSEAFF; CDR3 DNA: TGTGCCAGCAGCGCTCAAACGGGACAATTATCCGAAGCTTTCTTT